These T cell receptor beta chains were read from a single sample in a study of blood T cells in healthy people across ages. From the 5' RACE reads, TCRdb called clonotypes with MiXCR, one entry per CDR3 protein. The table lists under 1,000,000 distinct CDR3 sequences, 35% to 40% of them singletons. Material: blood. All receptors derive from a man aged 18 to 35 in good health. Each CDR3 is given with its conserved first and last residue. D genes are given only for firm matches. The listing skips clone size in some rows; elsewhere it reads once, few, many or a size class.

v_call	d_call	j_call	clone_size	cdr3_nt	cdr3_aa
TRBV7-2	NA	TRBJ2-3	NA	TGTGCCAGCAGCTCCCTGGGGCGAACAGATACGCAGTATTTT	CASSSLGRTDTQYF
TRBV4-3	NA	TRBJ2-1	few	TGCGCCAGCAGCCATGCATACGAACAGGACAATGAGCAGTTCTTC	CASSHAYEQDNEQFF
TRBV7-2	NA	TRBJ1-1	few	TGTGCCAGCAGCCCTGGCTGGGGGGTGACTGAAGCTTTCTTT	CASSPGWGVTEAFF
TRBV29-1	NA	TRBJ1-2	NA	TGCAGCGTTGAAGGAGGGGCAGGGACACCTGGCTACACCTTC	CSVEGGAGTPGYTF
TRBV21-1	NA	TRBJ2-3	many	TGTGCCAGCACCCCCCAGGGTTGCACAGATACGCAGTATTTT	CASTPQGCTDTQYF
TRBV28	TRBD2	TRBJ2-5	NA	TGTGCCAGCAGTTTGGCGGGACTAGCGGGAGTTCAAGAGACCCAGTACTTC	CASSLAGLAGVQETQYF
TRBV5-1	NA	TRBJ2-3	many	TGCGCCAGCAGCTTGGTTGCCCGGGACGGCACAGATACGCAGTATTTT	CASSLVARDGTDTQYF
TRBV27	TRBD1	TRBJ2-1	many	TGTGCCAGCCATACGAAATTCAGACAGGGGTACAATGAGCAGTTCTTC	CASHTKFRQGYNEQFF
TRBV4-1	NA	TRBJ1-1	NA	TGCGCCAGCAGCCTGAAGGGGCCCGGGTTGAACACTGAAGCTTTCTTT	CASSLKGPGLNTEAFF
TRBV4-2	TRBD2	TRBJ2-3	NA	TGTGCCAGCAGCCAAGATCCGGGACTAGCGGACGTCACAGATACGCAGTATTTT	CASSQDPGLADVTDTQYF
TRBV7-2	TRBD2	TRBJ2-5	many	TGTGCCAGCAGCTTACCACCCGGGGGGGACCAAGAGACCCAGTACTTC	CASSLPPGGDQETQYF
TRBV28	NA	TRBJ1-1	once	TGTGCCAGCAGTTTATTCGGGATGAACACTGAAGCTTTCTTT	CASSLFGMNTEAFF
TRBV10-3	TRBD2	TRBJ2-1	many	TGTGCCATCGCCACCACCCCTCTAGCGGGGGGGCAGTTCTTC	CAIATTPLAGGQFF
TRBV3-1	TRBD2	TRBJ2-3	once	TGTGCCAGCAGCCAACTGAGCGGGAGAGGGACAGATACGCAGTATTTT	CASSQLSGRGTDTQYF
TRBV4-3	NA	TRBJ1-6	NA	TGCGCCAGCAGCCAAGATCGGAGAAGCCACTATAATTCACCCCTCCACTTT	CASSQDRRSHYNSPLHF
TRBV12-5	NA	TRBJ2-3	NA	TGTGCTAGTGGTTTGGCAGCCAGGAGCGCAGATACGCAGTATTTT	CASGLAARSADTQYF
TRBV7-2	TRBD2	TRBJ2-1	NA	TGTGCCGGCAGCCCTCTACTAGCGGGGGGTTACAATGAGCAGTTCTTC	CAGSPLLAGGYNEQFF
TRBV12-3/TRBV12-4	NA	TRBJ2-2	NA	TGTGCCAGCAGTCCGGTGGGGGGGCCGTCCGGGGAGCTGTTTTTT	CASSPVGGPSGELFF
TRBV27	NA	TRBJ2-5	NA	TGTGCCAGCAGTTTATCGACCGGCAGCCTTTCGGGAGAGACCCAGTACTTC	CASSLSTGSLSGETQYF
TRBV5-4	NA	TRBJ2-3	few	TGTGCCAGCAGCTTGGGTACTCGGGGGATAGATACGCAGTATTTT	CASSLGTRGIDTQYF
TRBV12-3/TRBV12-4	TRBD2	TRBJ2-1	many	TGTGCCAGCAGTCGTATAGCGGGGGGGCCTTCCTACAATGAGCAGTTCTTC	CASSRIAGGPSYNEQFF
TRBV9	TRBD2	TRBJ2-3	few	TGTGCCAGCAGCGCCGGGACTAGCGGGGGTCACACAGATACGCAGTATTTT	CASSAGTSGGHTDTQYF
TRBV12-3/TRBV12-4	NA	TRBJ2-3	NA	TGTGCCAGCAGTTTAGGAAGCGCAGATGCGCAGTATTTT	CASSLGSADAQYF
TRBV3-1	TRBD1	TRBJ2-1	few	TGTGCCAGCAGCCCCATACGGACAGGGGGCAATGAGCAGTTCTTC	CASSPIRTGGNEQFF
TRBV4-2	TRBD2	TRBJ2-5	many	TGTGCCAGCAGCCAGACTAGCGGGGAACAAGAGACCCAGTACTTC	CASSQTSGEQETQYF
TRBV5-6	NA	TRBJ1-1	few	TGTGCCAGCAGCTTGAGGGAAGGCACTGAAGCTTTCTTT	CASSLREGTEAFF
TRBV11-2	TRBD1	TRBJ2-3	many	TGTGCCAGCAGCCGATTCCCAAAAGACAGGGGGCCCACAGATACGCAGTATTTT	CASSRFPKDRGPTDTQYF
TRBV19	NA	TRBJ2-7	NA	TGTGCCAGTAACGAGGGAGCTAATCGACTTACCTACGAGCAGTACTTC	CASNEGANRLTYEQYF
TRBV5-5	NA	TRBJ1-2	many	TGTGCCAGCAGCTTGGGGCGGCAGAACTATGGCTACACCTTC	CASSLGRQNYGYTF
TRBV6-2/TRBV6-3	NA	TRBJ1-2	NA	TGTGCCAGCAGTTACTCGAATTTCAGGGGCTATGGCTACACCTTC	CASSYSNFRGYGYTF
TRBV4-1	NA	TRBJ2-5	few	TGCGCCAGCAGCCAACTGGTGGTTGAGGAGCAGTACTTC	CASSQLVVEEQYF
TRBV5-1	NA	TRBJ1-6	NA	TGCGCCAGCAGCTCCGGGACGCTAAATTCACCCCTCCACTTT	CASSSGTLNSPLHF
TRBV7-9	TRBD1	TRBJ2-7	few	TGTGCCAGCAGCACACCTATTACAGGGGCCGAGCAGTACTTC	CASSTPITGAEQYF
TRBV6-6	TRBD1	TRBJ1-2	many	TGTGCCAGCAGTTACACAGGGGACTATGGCTACACCTTC	CASSYTGDYGYTF
TRBV20-1	NA	TRBJ2-7	many	TGCAGTGCTAGAGAATCGGTTGGGGGTTACGAGCAGTACTTC	CSARESVGGYEQYF
TRBV20-1	NA	TRBJ2-7	NA	TGCAGTGCTAGGTACCCAGGGGCCGAGCAGTACTTC	CSARYPGAEQYF
TRBV20-1	NA	TRBJ1-6	NA	TGCAGTGCACAGGAAATTGGGTCACCCCCCCACTTT	CSAQEIGSPPHF
TRBV18	TRBD1	TRBJ2-7	few	TGTGCCAGCTCACCGCCGACAGGGAATCGGTACGAGCAGTACTTC	CASSPPTGNRYEQYF
TRBV30	NA	TRBJ1-6	once	TGTGCCTGGAAGGGGGTGAGCTCCTATAATTCACCCCTCCACTTT	CAWKGVSSYNSPLHF
TRBV20-1	TRBD1	TRBJ1-2	NA	TGCAGTGCTAGAGATAGGGGACAGGGGGGCGCCTATGGCTACACCTTC	CSARDRGQGGAYGYTF
TRBV5-5	NA	TRBJ1-5	NA	TGTGCCAGCAGCCTGTTAGGCAGGGACGTTAATCAGCCCCAGCATTTT	CASSLLGRDVNQPQHF
TRBV27	NA	TRBJ2-1	NA	TGTGCCAGCAGTTCGGTCGGGAATTACTACAATGAGCAGTTCTTC	CASSSVGNYYNEQFF
TRBV9	TRBD2	TRBJ2-5	NA	TGTGCCAGCAGCGTAGGCGGGGGGGCCGTTCGAGAGACCCAGTACTTC	CASSVGGGAVRETQYF
TRBV12-3/TRBV12-4	TRBD1	TRBJ2-5	NA	TGTGCCAGCAGTCTCTCCGACAGGGACAGCAATGAGCAGTACTTC	CASSLSDRDSNEQYF
TRBV20-1	TRBD1	TRBJ1-1	many	TGCAGTGCTAGACGACAGGGGGAGGGTGCTGAAGCTTTCTTT	CSARRQGEGAEAFF
TRBV30	NA	TRBJ2-7	NA	TGTGCCTGGAGCCGAGCCTACGAGCAGTACTTC	CAWSRAYEQYF